This T cell receptor beta chain was observed in a study of cytomegalovirus exposure and HLA in healthy donors. V dropped 4 bases and J dropped 4 bases, with 20 bases sitting between them. The CDR3 consists of 16 residues. Germline V gene sequence: CDR1 SGHRS, CDR2 YFSETQ. Points from the study as a whole: In a later analysis, a missense DCLRE1C variant was linked to TCR beta V- and J-gene trimming. Analyzed later, most CMV-associated TCR beta chains appeared HLA-restricted.

Notes on this clone: Its antigen is unknown.

The PCR was carried out with 60 Vbeta primers and 13 Jbeta primers. The method was immunoSEQ multiplex PCR; TCRdb's version includes in-frame clones alone and lacks a portion of them. The listing records 150,000 to 200,000 clones. The sequence came from a young man in good health and CMV-seronegative. The V call is TRBV5-1, the J call TRBJ2-5; a possible D gene is TRBD1 (6 bases). Sequencing was carried out using PBMCs. CDR3 sequence reads: CASSPITGSGGETQYF. For the CDR3, the DNA is TGCGCCAGCAGCCCAATCACAGGGTCCGGTGGAGAGACCCAGTACTTC.